This T cell receptor beta chain was identified in a study of vaccination effects on CD4 cells after COVID-19. After expansion with viral peptide pools in the ViraFEST assay, antigen-specific CD4+ T cells were sequenced. With around ten days of culture completed, CD4+ T cells were isolated. Nucleocapsid antibodies stayed negative before and after vaccination, showing no earlier SARS-CoV-2 infection. Wells of two million PBMC each were grown with 9.5 to 10 IU/ml IL-2 and about 9.7 ug/ml peptides. As to this clone: Antigen: not known.

Data came from immunoSEQ multiplex PCR; TCRdb stores just in-frame clones and leaves some out. The table includes 30,000 to 35,000 clones, more than 70% detected once. Germline trimming cut 0 bases from V and 5 bases from J; bases unmatched to any gene: 7. CDR1 and CDR2 (germline): LGHDT, YNNKEL (reference sequence). The CDR3 runs 15 residues. The rearrangement uses TRBV3-1 (or the pseudogene TRBV3-2) and TRBJ2-7; 7 bases are shared with TRBD2. The sequences come from CD4+ T cells from PBMCs cultured with HCoV-OC43 spike peptides, collected before COVID-19 vaccination. Stated subset: HCoV-OC43 spike overlapping peptide pool stimulation. This TCR was recovered from a human donor who received a COVID-19 vaccine. The CDR3 DNA reads as TGTGCCAGCAGCCAAGAAGGTAGCGGGTTTAACGAGCAGTACTTC. Protein product: CASSQEGSGFNEQYF.